Below, 15 T cell receptor beta chains from the same sample are listed, as sequenced in a study of technical replicates of blood from a handful of donors. The data were produced by immunoSEQ multiplex PCR, yet TCRdb's version contains in-frame clones alone and is incomplete. The sample holds about 97,000 clones; approximately 96% are singletons and the top ten take approximately 0.38%. The specimen was T cells isolated from PBMCs. These receptors came from a human donor in good health.

This chain uses TRBV4-1 with TRBJ2-1; 9 nucleotides agree with TRBD2. This CDR3 region has 15 residues. After removal of 1 base from V and 2 bases from J, the junction contained 0 bases not matched to a gene. Germline loops: CDR1 MGHRA, CDR2 YSYEKL. The CDR3 DNA is TGCGCCAGCAGCCAAGGCGGGAGGGCCTACAATGAGCAGTTCTTC. Its protein is CASSQGGRAYNEQFF.

The rearrangement joins TRBV2 to TRBJ2-3, with D possibly matching TRBD1 (5 bases). The CDR3 loop spans 13 amino acids. Germline loops: CDR1 SNHLY, CDR2 FYNNEI. Trimming removed 9 bases from V and 1 base from J, with 11 bases in between. The CDR3 sequence: CASTDSGTDTQYF. The CDR3, as DNA: TGTGCCAGTACTGACAGTGGCACAGATACGCAGTATTTT.

This clone is a singleton in its sample. V is TRBV6-6 and J is TRBJ1-5, with 8 bases fitting TRBD1. The J segment lost 3 bases and the V segment lost 7 bases, leaving 8 bases of the junction unmatched. The CDR3 sequence is 15 residues long. CDR1 and CDR2 from the germline V gene are MNHNY and SVGAGI (reference sequence). CDR3 sequence (DNA): TGTGCCAGCACCACCGGGACAGGACTCAATCAGCCCCAGCATTTT. As protein: CASTTGTGLNQPQHF.

The rearrangement links TRBV9 to TRBJ1-2; tentative D call: TRBD1 (6 bases). The length of the CDR3 is 14 residues. V dropped 3 bases and J dropped 4 bases, with 13 bases sitting between them. The germline CDR1 and CDR2 sequences are SGDLS and YYNGEE. The chain's CDR3 is CASSGQELLYGYTF. The DNA of the CDR3 is TGTGCCAGCAGCGGACAGGAGCTGCTCTATGGCTACACCTTC.

This sequence joins TRBV5-1 and TRBJ1-5; 7 nucleotides match TRBD1. V was clipped by 1 base and J by 6 bases; unmatched bases: 1. The CDR3 has 13 residues. Germline V gene lookup returns CDR1 SGHRS and CDR2 YFSETQ. The CDR3 loop reads CASSLRGLQPQHF. The CDR3 nucleotides are TGCGCCAGCAGCTTGAGGGGGCTTCAGCCCCAGCATTTT. The full variable domain, with the rest looked up from reference TRBV5-1 and TRBJ1-5, is KAGVTQTPRYLIKTRGQQVTLSCSPISGHRSVSWYQQTPGQGLQFLFEYFSETQRNKGNFPGRFSGRQFSNSRSEMNVSTLELGDSALYLCASSLRGLQPQHFGDGTRLSIL.

The rearrangement uses TRBV7-9 and TRBJ2-7; a possible D gene is TRBD1 (6 bases). The CDR3 is 14 amino acids. With 3 bases removed from V and 5 bases from J, the gap between germline ends came to 14 bases. CDR1 is SEHNR and CDR2 is FQNEAQ in the germline V gene (reference sequence). The CDR3 loop is CASSFGQIVNEQYF. As DNA, the CDR3 is TGTGCCAGCAGCTTTGGACAGATCGTCAACGAGCAGTACTTC.

The chain uses TRBV7-8 and TRBJ1-1; D may be TRBD1 (5 bases). The CDR3 length is 15 residues. V was cut by 5 bases and J by 5 bases, with 18 bases left in between. Germline V gene data show CDR1 as SGHVS and CDR2 as FQNEAQ. The CDR3 protein is CASSPELPGQTEAFF. The CDR3 nucleotides are TGTGCCAGCAGCCCAGAACTCCCAGGGCAAACTGAAGCTTTCTTT.

The V gene is TRBV18, the J gene TRBJ1-4, with 7 nucleotides matching TRBD1. CDR1 and CDR2 from the germline V gene are KGHSH and LQKENI. V trimming: 4 bases; J trimming: 5 bases; junction bases outside the gene matches: 10. The CDR3 has 16 amino acids. CDR3 residues: CASSRDMGQLNEKLFF. For the CDR3, the DNA is TGTGCCAGCTCACGGGATATGGGACAGTTAAATGAAAAACTGTTTTTT.

The chain combines TRBV5-6 with TRBJ2-6, with D maybe TRBD1 (5 bases). The length of the CDR3 is 15 residues. V lost 4 bases and J 1 base, leaving 9 bases between the germline ends. Germline values: CDR1 SGHDT, CDR2 YYEEEE. Written as DNA, the CDR3 is TGTGCCAGCAGCCGGGCAGGGTCTGGGGCCAACGTCCTGACTTTC. Translation: CASSRAGSGANVLTF.

This sequence joins TRBV10-3 and TRBJ1-3, with a tentative D call TRBD1 (5 bases). The length of the CDR3 is 15 residues. Germline V lookup: CDR1 ENHRY, CDR2 SYGVKD. Trimming stripped 8 bases from V and 0 bases from J, with 14 bases between. The chain's CDR3 is CAIGADSNSGNTIYF. The CDR3 DNA follows: TGTGCCATCGGGGCCGACAGCAACTCTGGAAACACCATATATTTT.

J is TRBJ2-3 and V is TRBV14, with a weak D call TRBD1 (5 bases). Germline CDR1 and CDR2: SGHDN and FVKESK. Between the trimmed V and J ends, which lost 4 bases and 4 bases, there was a span of 9 bases. The CDR3 extends over 13 amino acids. For the CDR3, the DNA is TGTGCCAGCAGCCGTACCAGGGCAGATACGCAGTATTTT. Its translation: CASSRTRADTQYF.

This clone appeared once. This rearrangement joins TRBV30 to TRBJ1-5, with D hard to call. V lost 0 bases, J lost 4 bases, and 10 bases lay in between. The CDR3 is made up of 14 amino acids. Per germline, CDR1 GTSNPN and CDR2 SVGIG (reference sequence). CDR3 region: CAWSVQSGNQPQHF. CDR3 bases: TGTGCCTGGAGTGTACAAAGCGGGAATCAGCCCCAGCATTTT.

CDR3 sequence (DNA): TGTGCCAGCAGTTACCTAGGACAGTTCTATGGCTACACCTTC. Amino acids: CASSYLGQFYGYTF. The V gene is TRBV6-5, the J gene TRBJ1-2, with a tentative D call TRBD1 (6 bases). Looked up from germline, CDR1 is MNHEY and CDR2 is SVGAGI. The CDR3 covers 14 residues. Trimming stripped 2 bases from V and 4 bases from J, with 11 bases between.

This rearrangement joins TRBV19 to TRBJ1-5; D uncertain. Germline V lookup: CDR1 LNHDA, CDR2 SQIVND (reference sequence). V lost 3 bases, J lost 6 bases, and 9 bases lay in between. The CDR3 has 13 amino acids. CDR3 sequence reads: CASSIVGGQPQHF. The CDR3 coding sequence is TGTGCCAGTAGTATTGTAGGAGGTCAGCCCCAGCATTTT. The whole variable domain, filled in from reference TRBV19 and TRBJ1-5, reads DGGITQSPKYLFRKEGQNVTLSCEQNLNHDAMYWYRQDPGQGLRLIYYSQIVNDFQKGDIAEGYSVSREKKESFPLTVTSAQKNPTAFYLCASSIVGGQPQHFGDGTRLSIL.

The chain employs TRBV14 and TRBJ2-7, with D perhaps TRBD1 (6 bases). Between the trimmed V and J ends, which lost 0 bases and 7 bases, there was a span of 10 bases. Germline CDR1 SGHDN, CDR2 FVKESK. The CDR3 contains 13 residues. The CDR3 nucleotides read TGTGCCAGCAGCCAAGAGAGAGGGGGTGAGCAGTACTTC. It is translated as CASSQERGGEQYF. The complete variable domain, with remaining parts taken from reference TRBV14 and TRBJ2-7, reads EAGVTQFPSHSVIEKGQTVTLRCDPISGHDNLYWYRRVMGKEIKFLLHFVKESKQDESGMPNNRFLAERTGGTYSTLKVQPAELEDSGVYFCASSQERGGEQYFGPGTRLTVT.